Here is one T cell receptor (beta chain) with its context. This entry belongs to a study of T cell responses to AZD1222 COVID-19 vaccine. Sequencing used immunoSEQ multiplex PCR; TCRdb keeps in-frame clones, though not all of them. The table has 100,000 or so clones, 70% to 90% seen once. CDR1 is LGHNA and CDR2 is YNFKEQ in the germline V gene. Trimming took 0 bases from V and 2 from J; bases not matched to a gene: 5. This CDR3 is built from 16 residues. The source is an adult who received the AZD1222 COVID-19 vaccine. This sample comprised peripheral blood, obtained 28 days after the second AZD1222 dose. This chain joins TRBV4-2 and TRBJ2-3, with TRBD2 matching 7 bases. DNA of the CDR3: TGTGCCAGCAGCCAAGATTGGCTAGCGGCCACAGATACGCAGTATTTT. Amino acids: CASSQDWLAATDTQYF.